These T cell receptor beta chains were read from a single sample in a study of blood T cell repertoires in COVID-19. Only in-frame clones appear in the TCRdb table, and some are missing; sequencing was by immunoSEQ multiplex PCR. The table lists 130,000 to 150,000 clones, 81% of them singletons. The sequencing input was peripheral blood. These receptors were collected from a human donor in a cohort sampled during active COVID-19. CDR3s include the opening cysteine and the closing phenylalanine or tryptophan. A D gene is named only where the DNA matches it firmly. Only part of the rows carry a size: once, few, many, or a class if the clone is expanded.

CDR3nt	CDR3aa	v_gene	abundance	d_gene	len	j_gene
TGTGCCAGCTCATCGACTAGCGGGAGGGGCACAGATACGCAGTATTTT	CASSSTSGRGTDTQYF	TRBV18	-	TRBD2	16	TRBJ2-3
TGCGCCAGCAGCCCTACTAGCGGGAACACCGGGGAGCTGTTTTTT	CASSPTSGNTGELFF	TRBV5-1	-	TRBD2	15	TRBJ2-2
TGTGCCAGCAGTTCTTCCAGTGCAAAGCCCCAGCATTTT	CASSSSSAKPQHF	TRBV6-5	few	-	13	TRBJ1-5
TGTGCCAGCAGCCCAAGGGACAGTTACAACAATGAGCAGTTCTTC	CASSPRDSYNNEQFF	TRBV6-6	-	TRBD1	15	TRBJ2-1
TGCGCCAGCAGCTCCACTAGCGGGGGCACCGGGGAGCTGTTTTTT	CASSSTSGGTGELFF	TRBV5-1	-	TRBD2	15	TRBJ2-2
TGTGCCAGCCGGGGGACGGCACCCAATTGGGAGACCCAGTACTTC	CASRGTAPNWETQYF	TRBV19	-	-	15	TRBJ2-5
TGTGCCACCAGCAGAGAAGGGGGCAATTCACCCCTCCACTTT	CATSREGGNSPLHF	TRBV15	once	TRBD1	14	TRBJ1-6
TGTGCCAGCAGCCTCGGGGGGAATACGCAGTATTTT	CASSLGGNTQYF	TRBV27	many	TRBD2	12	TRBJ2-3
TGCGCCAGCAGCCTCACGGGGGAAGAGACTGAAGCTTTCTTT	CASSLTGEETEAFF	TRBV5-1	few	-	14	TRBJ1-1
TGTGCCAGCAGTGAAAGTAATGGGGGGGTCCGTGGCTACACCTTC	CASSESNGGVRGYTF	TRBV6-1	-	-	15	TRBJ1-2
TGTGCCAGCAGTTTTATGAGCGGGAGGTTTGAGCAGTACTTC	CASSFMSGRFEQYF	TRBV28	-	TRBD2	14	TRBJ2-7
TGCGCCAGCAGCCGCCGGGACAGGGGTGACGAGCAGTACTTC	CASSRRDRGDEQYF	TRBV4-3	-	TRBD1	14	TRBJ2-7
TGTGCAAGTCGCTTAGTGTTGAGGGCCCTCGGGACAGATACGCAGTATTTT	CASRLVLRALGTDTQYF	TRBV12-2	-	-	17	TRBJ2-3
TGTGCCAGTAAGCAGAGTGGAGTCAATGAGCAGTTCTTC	CASKQSGVNEQFF	TRBV19	few	-	13	TRBJ2-1
TGTGCCAGCAGCTATCGGACAGGGGAAGAGGGTGTTACGCAGTATTTT	CASSYRTGEEGVTQYF	TRBV11-1	few	TRBD1	16	TRBJ2-3